One sample yielded the 19 T cell receptor beta chains listed below, sequenced in a study of blood T cell repertoires in COVID-19. Only in-frame clones appear in the TCRdb table, and some are missing; sequencing was by immunoSEQ multiplex PCR. The data contain about 110,000 clones, around 90% of them seen just once; the ten biggest clones take up 4.5% to 5%. The sequencing sample was made of peripheral blood. The receptors originated from a man in his forties with active or convalescent COVID-19.

This clone was counted a single time. This rearrangement joins TRBV19 to TRBJ2-5; 7 bases match TRBD2. CDR1 is LNHDA and CDR2 is SQIVND in the germline V gene (reference sequence). This CDR3 spans 14 amino acids. V was clipped by 3 bases and J by 5 bases; unmatched bases: 6. The CDR3 coding sequence is TGTGCCAGTAGTATTGGCGGGGGTATGGAGACCCAGTACTTC. Protein: CASSIGGGMETQYF.

The chain joins TRBV30 to TRBJ1-1; possibly TRBD1 for D (5 bases). CDR3 length equals 13 residues. Germline V gene sequence: CDR1 GTSNPN, CDR2 SVGIG (reference sequence). Trimming took off 4 bases at V and 2 bases at J, with 11 bases between the two ends. DNA for the CDR3: TGTGCCTGGAATGTACAGGCAAACACTGAAGCTTTCTTT. As protein: CAWNVQANTEAFF.

The CDR3 DNA sequence: TGTGCCACTCTTGGACAGGGAGCTATGAACACTGAAGCTTTCTTT. Translated: CATLGQGAMNTEAFF. The rearrangement joins TRBV10-3 to TRBJ1-1; the match to TRBD1 covers 8 bases. From germline, CDR1 is ENHRY and CDR2 SYGVKD. Unmatched junction bases numbered 10, after V lost 10 bases and J lost 0 bases. This CDR3 contains 15 residues.

This clone was picked up a small number of times. This chain links TRBV6-2 or TRBV6-3 with TRBJ2-7; 9 nucleotides align to TRBD2. V lost 6 bases, J lost 2 bases, and 8 bases stayed unmatched. The V gene's germline CDR1 is MNHEY and CDR2 SVGEGT. The CDR3 is 15 amino acids. CDR3 nucleotides: TGTGCCAGCAGCCTCACTAGCGGGCCCACCTACGAGCAGTACTTC. Translated: CASSLTSGPTYEQYF.

This chain joins TRBV7-9 and TRBJ2-1; unclear D gene. The CDR3 has 12 amino acids. Germline CDR1 is SEHNR and CDR2 is FQNEAQ (reference sequence). V lost 4 bases to trimming and J lost 6 bases, with 7 bases between them. The CDR3 DNA reads as TGTGCCAGCAGCTCGGTCGGCAATGAGCAGTTCTTC. It codes for CASSSVGNEQFF.

The chain has TRBV7-2 and TRBJ1-6; D unresolved. Germline CDR1 reads SGHTA; CDR2 reads FQGNSA. V dropped 2 bases and J dropped 5 bases, with 7 bases sitting between them. This CDR3 region has 14 residues. This CDR3 is CASSLRGDNSPLHF. Written as DNA, the CDR3 is TGTGCCAGCAGCTTACGAGGAGATAATTCACCCCTCCACTTT.

The rearrangement joins TRBV6-2 or TRBV6-3 to TRBJ2-1; D unresolved. V was cut by 5 bases and J by 5 bases, with 10 bases left in between. CDR1 and CDR2 from the germline V gene are MNHEY and SVGEGT. The length of the CDR3 is 13 residues. In DNA, the CDR3 is TGTGCCAGCAGTCCCGATATAGACAATGAGCAGTTCTTC. Its protein is CASSPDIDNEQFF.

The gene calls are TRBV28 and TRBJ1-2; TRBD1 might be the D (6 bases). The V gene lost 5 bases and the J gene lost 5 bases, with 15 bases spanning the gap. CDR1 is MDHEN, CDR2 SYDVKM, per germline. The CDR3 consists of 14 residues. CDR3 region: CASSQTTGPYGYTF. CDR3 in DNA: TGTGCCAGCAGTCAGACGACAGGACCTTATGGCTACACCTTC.

This chain uses TRBV10-3 with TRBJ2-1, with 9 bases lining up with TRBD1. CDR3 size: 14 residues. Germline V gene sequence: CDR1 ENHRY, CDR2 SYGVKD. V shed 6 bases, J shed 6 bases, and the junction held 6 bases outside the gene matches. The CDR3 DNA reads as TGTGCCATCAGCCGGGACAGGGAGAGCAATGAGCAGTTCTTC. Encoded protein: CAISRDRESNEQFF.

The chain links TRBV18 to TRBJ1-1; tentative D call: TRBD1 (6 bases). The germline V gene has CDR1 KGHSH and CDR2 LQKENI. The ends were cut back, 6 bases at V and 4 bases at J, with 12 bases in the middle. The CDR3 covers 13 residues. CDR3 sequence: CASSPQGTTEAFF. For the CDR3, the DNA is TGTGCCAGCTCGCCTCAGGGGACCACTGAAGCTTTCTTT.

This clone was seen just once. This sequence joins TRBV28 and TRBJ2-1, with D possibly being TRBD2 (6 bases). Trimming shortened V by 8 bases and J by 7 bases, and 15 bases separated the two germline ends. Germline V gives CDR1 MDHEN, CDR2 SYDVKM. This CDR3 spans 13 amino acids. The DNA for the CDR3 is TGTGCCAGCGGGACTCCTGGGGGTAATGAGCAGTTCTTC. It codes for CASGTPGGNEQFF.

This clone has only one observation. The chain carries TRBV28 and TRBJ2-7; TRBD2 matches at 7 bases. After removal of 8 bases from V and 2 bases from J, the junction contained 12 bases not matched to a gene. Germline V CDR1 and CDR2: MDHEN, SYDVKM. This CDR3 region has 15 residues. The CDR3 region is CASGEYGGTPYEQYF. DNA of the CDR3: TGTGCCAGCGGGGAGTACGGGGGGACGCCCTACGAGCAGTACTTC. Complete variable domain (other parts from reference TRBV28 and TRBJ2-7): DVKVTQSSRYLVKRTGEKVFLECVQDMDHENMFWYRQDPGLGLRLIYFSYDVKMKEKGDIPEGYSVSREKKERFSLILESASTNQTSMYLCASGEYGGTPYEQYFGPGTRLTVT.

The chain couples TRBV14 to TRBJ1-1, with D perhaps matching TRBD1 (6 bases). V was shortened by 4 bases and J by 6 bases, with 12 bases between the two germline ends. The germline gives CDR1 SGHDN, CDR2 FVKESK. The CDR3 contains 13 residues. The CDR3 loop reads CASSRRGGAEAFF. Written as DNA, the CDR3 is TGTGCCAGCAGCCGCCGGGGGGGCGCTGAAGCTTTCTTT.

The rearrangement links TRBV27 to TRBJ2-7; TRBD1 is a possible D gene (6 bases). Trimming shortened V by 3 bases and J by 3 bases, and 15 bases separated the two germline ends. Germline values: CDR1 MNHEY, CDR2 SMNVEV (reference sequence). This CDR3 is built from 15 residues. DNA for the CDR3: TGTGCCAGCAGTTTTGCAGGGGCTGCCATCTACGAGCAGTACTTC. Translation: CASSFAGAAIYEQYF.

V and J are TRBV6-5 and TRBJ2-6; D call uncertain. Germline V gives CDR1 MNHEY, CDR2 SVGAGI. CDR3 length: 15 amino acids. Deletions cut 2 bases from V and 2 bases from J, with 7 bases between. CDR3 nucleotide sequence: TGTGCCAGCAGTTACGGGCCCACTGGGGCCAACGTCCTGACTTTC. Protein product: CASSYGPTGANVLTF.

The chain uses TRBV18 and TRBJ2-1, with 12 positions matching TRBD2. Germline CDR1 is KGHSH and CDR2 is LQKENI. The CDR3 is 13 residues long. J gave up 10 bases and V 6 bases, and 4 bases lay outside the gene matches. DNA for the CDR3: TGTGCCAGCTCGACTAGCGGGAGCTGGGAGCAGTTCTTC. Translated: CASSTSGSWEQFF.

The chain uses TRBV7-2 and TRBJ2-5, with 8 bases aligning to TRBD1. Germline CDR1 reads SGHTA; CDR2 reads FQGNSA. The CDR3 has 13 residues. Trimming cost V 1 base and J 8 bases; bases outside gene matches: 3. The CDR3 nucleotides are TGTGCCAGCAGCTTAGGGACAGGGAAAACCCAGTACTTC. It yields the protein CASSLGTGKTQYF.

The V and J genes are TRBV5-8 and TRBJ2-1; 9 nucleotides match TRBD1. The length of the CDR3 is 14 residues. J gave up 3 bases and V 7 bases, and 5 bases lay outside the gene matches. From germline, CDR1 is SGHTS and CDR2 YDEGEE. The CDR3 protein is CASQAGQGYNEQFF. In DNA, the CDR3 is TGTGCCAGCCAAGCGGGACAGGGCTACAATGAGCAGTTCTTC. Looking up the rest from reference TRBV5-8 and TRBJ2-1 gives the full variable domain: EAGVTQSPTHLIKTRGQQATLRCSPISGHTSVYWYQQALGLGLQFLLWYDEGEERNRGNFPPRFSGRQFPNYSSELNVNALELEDSALYLCASQAGQGYNEQFFGPGTRLTVL.

V is TRBV3-1 (or the pseudogene TRBV3-2) and J is TRBJ1-1; a weak D match, TRBD1 (6 bases). Germline loops: CDR1 LGHDT, CDR2 YNNKEL (reference sequence). The CDR3 is 11 residues long. Trimming shortened V by 5 bases and J by 8 bases, and 9 bases separated the two germline ends. This CDR3 reads CASSGTSEAFF. For the CDR3, the DNA is TGTGCCAGCAGCGGGACAAGCGAAGCTTTCTTT.